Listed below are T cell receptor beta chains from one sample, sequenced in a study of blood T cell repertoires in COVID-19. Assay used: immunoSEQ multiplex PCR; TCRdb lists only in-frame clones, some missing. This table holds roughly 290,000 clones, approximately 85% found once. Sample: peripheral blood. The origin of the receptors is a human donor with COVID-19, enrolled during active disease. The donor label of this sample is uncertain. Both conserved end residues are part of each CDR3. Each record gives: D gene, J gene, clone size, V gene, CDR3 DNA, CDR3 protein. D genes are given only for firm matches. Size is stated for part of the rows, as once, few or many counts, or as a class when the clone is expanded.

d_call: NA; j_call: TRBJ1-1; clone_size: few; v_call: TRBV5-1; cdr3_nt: TGCGCCAGCTCTATCGGGTTCGACAGACCGAACACTGAAGCTTTCTTT; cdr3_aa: CASSIGFDRPNTEAFF
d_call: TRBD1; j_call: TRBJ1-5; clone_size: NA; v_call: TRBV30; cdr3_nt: TGTGCCTGGAGTCTACGGACAGGGTGGGATAGCAATCAGCCCCAGCATTTT; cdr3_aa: CAWSLRTGWDSNQPQHF
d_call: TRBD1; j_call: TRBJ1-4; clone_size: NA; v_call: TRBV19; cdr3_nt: TGTGCCAGTTCGGGACAGGGGAATGAAAAACTGTTTTTT; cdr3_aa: CASSGQGNEKLFF
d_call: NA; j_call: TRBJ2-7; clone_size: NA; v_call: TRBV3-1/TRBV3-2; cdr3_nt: TGTGCCAGCAGCCCTTACGGGAGTACCTACGAGCAGTACTTC; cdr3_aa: CASSPYGSTYEQYF
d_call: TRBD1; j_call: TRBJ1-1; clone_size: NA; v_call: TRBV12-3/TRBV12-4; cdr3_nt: TGTGCCAGCAGAATGGACAGGTTCACTGAAGCTTTCTTT; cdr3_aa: CASRMDRFTEAFF
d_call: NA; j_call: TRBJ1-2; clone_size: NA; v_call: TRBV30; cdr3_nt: TGTGCCTCCCCTAAGAGGGATCAAGTTGACTACACCTTC; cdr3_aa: CASPKRDQVDYTF
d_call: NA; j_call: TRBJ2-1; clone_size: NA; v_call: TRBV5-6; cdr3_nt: TGTGCCAGCAGCCCTCCGGGGGGCGGGAGTGGCAGCAATGAGCAGTTCTTC; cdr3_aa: CASSPPGGGSGSNEQFF
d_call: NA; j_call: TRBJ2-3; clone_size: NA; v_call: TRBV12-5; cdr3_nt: TGTGCTAGTGGTTTGGCTAGCGCCACAGATACGCAGTATTTT; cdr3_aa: CASGLASATDTQYF
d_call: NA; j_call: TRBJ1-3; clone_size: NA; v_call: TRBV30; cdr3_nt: TGTGCCTGGAGTGCGTCTCCCTCTGGAAACACCATATATTTT; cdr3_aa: CAWSASPSGNTIYF
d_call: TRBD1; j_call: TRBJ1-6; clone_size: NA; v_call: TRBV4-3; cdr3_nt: TGCGCCAGCAGCCAGACAGGGACAGGGGGTAATTCACCCCTCCACTTT; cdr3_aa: CASSQTGTGGNSPLHF
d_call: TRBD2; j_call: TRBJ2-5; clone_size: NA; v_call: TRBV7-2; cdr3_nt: TGTGCCAGCAGAACCGAAGCGGGAGTGAAGACCCAGTACTTC; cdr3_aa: CASRTEAGVKTQYF
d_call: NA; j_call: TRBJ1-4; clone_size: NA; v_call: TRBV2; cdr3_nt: TGTGCCAGCAGTTGGCAGGGGAATGAAAAACTGTTTTTT; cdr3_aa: CASSWQGNEKLFF
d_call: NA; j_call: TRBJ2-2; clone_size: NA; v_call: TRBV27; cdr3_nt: TGTGCCACCTCCGCCCGAGGAGTCACCGGGGAGCTGTTTTTT; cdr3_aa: CATSARGVTGELFF
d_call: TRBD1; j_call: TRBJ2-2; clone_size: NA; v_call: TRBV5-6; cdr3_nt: TGTGCCAGCAGCTCCCAGGGGGCGGGGACCGGGGAGCTGTTTTTT; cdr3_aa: CASSSQGAGTGELFF
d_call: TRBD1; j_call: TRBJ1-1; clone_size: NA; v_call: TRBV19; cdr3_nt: TGTGCCAGTAGTAGGACCCGACAGGGTGATCGAGAAGCTTTCTTT; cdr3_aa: CASSRTRQGDREAFF
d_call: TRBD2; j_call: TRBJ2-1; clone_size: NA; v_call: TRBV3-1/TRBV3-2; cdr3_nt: TGTGCCAGCAGCCAAAGGGCTAGCGGGAGGGACTACAATGAGCAGTTCTTC; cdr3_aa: CASSQRASGRDYNEQFF